These 9 T cell receptor beta chains share one sample of origin, sequenced in a study of monozygotic twins with inflammatory bowel disease. Following a re-call of the 5' RACE reads, TCRdb has one entry per CDR3 protein and lacks DNA. The sample totals 200,000 to 250,000 distinct CDR3 sequences; its top ten clones hold roughly 7.5%. Sample: blood. All receptors derive from a human donor with ulcerative colitis or Crohn's disease, or a healthy co-twin of an affected twin (not recorded which).

The rearrangement links TRBV5-1 to TRBJ2-3. Germline loops: CDR1 SGHRS, CDR2 YFSETQ. The CDR3 is 13 residues long. The CDR3 is CASSLGDADTQYF. The full variable domain, in which reference TRBV5-1 and TRBJ2-3 provide the parts outside the CDR3, is KAGVTQTPRYLIKTRGQQVTLSCSPISGHRSVSWYQQTPGQGLQFLFEYFSETQRNKGNFPGRFSGRQFSNSRSEMNVSTLELGDSALYLCASSLGDADTQYFGPGTRLTVL.

This chain joins TRBV12-3 or TRBV12-4 and TRBJ2-4; TCRdb calls TRBD1, which cannot be checked without DNA. This CDR3 has 14 residues. This chain's CDR3 is CASSLGGDAVFQYF.

The V call is TRBV6-1, the J call TRBJ1-1. The CDR3 extends over 12 amino acids. CDR1 is MNHNS, CDR2 SASEGT, per germline. The CDR3 reads CASSVADTEAFF.

The chain links TRBV12-3 or TRBV12-4 to TRBJ2-3; TCRdb's assignment of TRBD2 cannot be checked, as there is no DNA. CDR3 length: 14 residues. The chain's CDR3 is CATGGGSSTDTQYF.

The chain recombines TRBV7-9 with TRBJ1-1; lacking DNA, the TRBD1 call made by TCRdb goes unchecked. CDR1 is SEHNR, CDR2 FQNEAQ, per germline (reference sequence). CDR3 size: 15 residues. The CDR3 protein is CASRPQTGADTEAFF.

The chain uses TRBV9 and TRBJ2-5. The CDR3 has 13 amino acids. The V gene's germline CDR1 is SGDLS and CDR2 YYNGEE. The CDR3 region is CASSAGDQETQYF.

The chain couples TRBV11-2 to TRBJ2-1; TCRdb's assignment of TRBD2 cannot be checked, as there is no DNA. CDR1 is SGHAT, CDR2 FQNNGV, per germline. This CDR3 has 19 residues. CDR3 region: CASSSQILPGTSLGNEQFF.

This chain joins TRBV7-3 and TRBJ1-6; with no DNA, the TCRdb D assignment of TRBD1 cannot be verified. The CDR3 length is 13 residues. Germline V gives CDR1 SGHTA, CDR2 FQGTGA. This CDR3 reads CASSSTGNSPLHF.

The chain employs TRBV5-1 and TRBJ1-2. CDR1 SGHRS and CDR2 YFSETQ come from the germline V gene. The length of the CDR3 is 18 residues. CDR3 in amino acids: CASSLRPLAGLLDYGYTF. Supplemented by reference TRBV5-1 and TRBJ1-2, the full variable domain reads KAGVTQTPRYLIKTRGQQVTLSCSPISGHRSVSWYQQTPGQGLQFLFEYFSETQRNKGNFPGRFSGRQFSNSRSEMNVSTLELGDSALYLCASSLRPLAGLLDYGYTFGSGTRLTVV.